The 23 T cell receptor beta chains presented below share a single source sample, sequenced in a study of cytomegalovirus exposure and HLA in healthy donors. The PCR used 60 Vbeta and 13 Jbeta primers. Repertoires were generated with immunoSEQ multiplex PCR, while TCRdb's copy carries only in-frame clones and drops some. The sample lists 95,000 to 150,000 clones; approximately 80% were seen once. The sample comprised PBMCs. The source of these receptors is a female donor in good health and CMV-seropositive.

This clone has just one count. The J gene is TRBJ2-3, the V gene TRBV4-3; 9 bases are shared with TRBD1. Per the germline V gene, CDR1 is LGHNA and CDR2 is YSLEER. The CDR3 totals 19 residues. J lost 5 bases, V lost 2 bases, and 17 bases had no gene match. CDR3 residues: CASSQPPPVPGQGKDTQYF. As DNA, the CDR3 is TGCGCCAGCAGCCAACCACCGCCTGTCCCGGGACAGGGTAAAGATACGCAGTATTTT.

This clone was picked up one time. The conserved phenylalanine or tryptophan is not found at the CDR3 terminus, so this likely reflects a read error. The CDR3 DNA reads TGTGCCAGCAGTTTAGGGGCAGTAGAAAAACTGTTTCTT. Translated: CASSLGAVEKLFL. V and J are TRBV28 and TRBJ1-4; possible D gene TRBD1, 5 bases. The CDR3 covers 13 residues. Germline CDR1 MDHEN, CDR2 SYDVKM. The germline V and J ends were trimmed by 2 bases and 8 bases, with 9 bases remaining between them.

This chain uses TRBV4-1 with TRBJ2-1; 11 bases match TRBD2. The CDR3 is 15 amino acids. CDR1 is MGHRA and CDR2 is YSYEKL in the germline V gene. Losses at the gene ends were 3 bases for V and 8 bases for J; bases not matched to a gene: 6. The CDR3 sequence: CASSQVAGGRDEQFF. As DNA, the CDR3 is TGCGCCAGCAGCCAGGTAGCGGGGGGGAGGGATGAGCAGTTCTTC.

The chain joins TRBV11-2 to TRBJ1-6; possibly TRBD1 for D (5 bases). CDR1 SGHAT and CDR2 FQNNGV come from the germline V gene. This CDR3 is 15 amino acids long. V was shortened by 1 base and J by 5 bases, with 9 bases between the two germline ends. CDR3 sequence reads: CASSLVGGNNSPLHF. The CDR3 DNA reads as TGTGCCAGCAGCTTAGTTGGGGGGAATAATTCACCCCTCCACTTT.

This clone was observed a single time. The chain recombines TRBV2 with TRBJ1-1; D remains unclear. The ends were cut back, 4 bases at V and 1 base at J, with 7 bases in the middle. CDR3 size: 13 residues. Germline lookup yields CDR1 SNHLY and CDR2 FYNNEI. In nucleotides, the CDR3 is TGTGCCAGCAGTGTTGAGGGGAACACTGAAGCTTTCTTT. Protein: CASSVEGNTEAFF.

J is TRBJ2-5 and V is TRBV5-1; TRBD1 agrees at 9 bases. V shed 3 bases, J shed 1 base, and the junction held 4 bases outside the gene matches. The germline gives CDR1 SGHRS, CDR2 YFSETQ. This CDR3 is built from 15 residues. In DNA, the CDR3 is TGCGCCAGCAGCTCGGGACAGGGCCTCCAAGAGACCCAGTACTTC. Its protein is CASSSGQGLQETQYF.

The V gene is TRBV6-6, the J gene TRBJ1-3; D is unclear. V was shortened by 5 bases and J by 0 bases, with 11 bases between the two germline ends. Germline CDR1 and CDR2: MNHNY and SVGAGI (reference sequence). This CDR3 is 15 amino acids long. The CDR3 reads CASSRLLNSGNTIYF. CDR3 DNA sequence: TGTGCCAGCAGTCGGTTGCTGAACTCTGGAAACACCATATATTTT.

This clone appeared a single time. The chain is built from TRBV7-6 and TRBJ2-7; TRBD1 aligns across 8 bases. From germline, CDR1 is SGHVS and CDR2 FNYEAQ. The junction had 3 bases not matched to a gene; V was cut back by 2 bases and J by 3 bases. The CDR3 consists of 14 residues. The CDR3: CASSLSGGIYEQYF. In DNA, the CDR3 is TGTGCCAGCAGCTTATCAGGGGGCATCTACGAGCAGTACTTC.

The CDR3 loop reads CASSFLTGGAEAFF. As DNA, the CDR3 is TGCGCCAGCAGCTTCCTGACAGGGGGGGCTGAAGCTTTCTTT. V is TRBV5-1 and J is TRBJ1-1, with TRBD1 matching 9 bases. This CDR3 has 14 residues. Germline trimming cut 2 bases from V and 6 bases from J; bases unmatched to any gene: 5. Germline V gives CDR1 SGHRS, CDR2 YFSETQ.

J is TRBJ1-2 and V is TRBV5-4, with D possibly being TRBD1 (5 bases). CDR3 length: 13 residues. The V gene lost 0 bases and the J gene lost 4 bases, with 7 bases spanning the gap. Germline CDR1 is SGHNT and CDR2 is YYREEE (reference sequence). For the CDR3, the DNA is TGTGCCAGCAGCTTGGGGGGCCCCTATGGCTACACCTTC. It is translated as CASSLGGPYGYTF.

The J gene is TRBJ2-3, the V gene TRBV5-1; 9 bases map to TRBD1. Germline lookup yields CDR1 SGHRS and CDR2 YFSETQ. The CDR3 length is 15 residues. V trimming: 4 bases; J trimming: 6 bases; junction bases outside the gene matches: 9. The CDR3 protein is CASSPPGQGYDTQYF. CDR3 DNA sequence: TGCGCCAGCAGCCCGCCGGGACAGGGTTACGATACGCAGTATTTT.

This chain uses TRBV28 with TRBJ1-6; weak D call: TRBD1 (6 bases). The V and J ends lost 6 bases and 11 bases respectively, with 17 bases between them. This CDR3 has 14 residues. Germline V CDR1 and CDR2: MDHEN, SYDVKM. CDR3 sequence: CASRDAGGAPPLHF. The CDR3 DNA reads as TGTGCCAGCAGAGACGCGGGGGGGGCCCCACCCCTCCACTTT.

This sequence joins TRBV11-1 and TRBJ2-1; 10 bases align to TRBD1. The CDR3 contains 14 residues. J gave up 8 bases and V 4 bases, and 5 bases lay outside the gene matches. Germline assignment: CDR1 SGHAT and CDR2 FQDESV (reference sequence). The CDR3 loop is CASSSRDRGDEQFF. In nucleotides, the CDR3 is TGTGCCAGCAGCTCCCGGGACAGGGGCGATGAGCAGTTCTTC.

The chain employs TRBV7-9 and TRBJ1-5; no clear D gene. CDR1 is SEHNR and CDR2 is FQNEAQ in the germline V gene (reference sequence). The CDR3 has 13 residues. V gave up 2 bases and J gave up 5 bases, with 7 bases separating them. The CDR3 is CASSLLLDQPQHF. The DNA for the CDR3 is TGTGCCAGCAGCTTACTTCTTGATCAGCCCCAGCATTTT.

The chain is built from TRBV7-2 and TRBJ2-2; 9 bases are a match to TRBD2. V was pared by 4 bases and J by 4 bases, with 7 bases of the junction left unmatched. This CDR3 comprises 16 residues. Germline V gene sequence: CDR1 SGHTA, CDR2 FQGNSA. CDR3 sequence (DNA): TGTGCCAGCAGCTATAGCGGGGGTGCTACCACCGGGGAGCTGTTTTTT. Its protein is CASSYSGGATTGELFF.

The chain employs TRBV30 and TRBJ2-3; D is undetermined. V was shortened by 0 bases and J by 6 bases, with 4 bases between the two germline ends. This CDR3 has 11 amino acids. CDR1 and CDR2 (germline): GTSNPN, SVGIG (reference sequence). The CDR3, as DNA: TGTGCCTGGAGTGTACGGGATACGCAGTATTTT. Translated: CAWSVRDTQYF. Using reference TRBV30 and TRBJ2-3 for the parts outside the CDR3, the full variable domain is SQTIHQWPATLVQPVGSPLSLECTVEGTSNPNLYWYRQAAGRGLQLLFYSVGIGQISSEVPQNLSASRPQDRQFILSSKKLLLSDSGFYLCAWSVRDTQYFGPGTRLTVL.

The count of this clone is one. The chain is built from TRBV11-2 and TRBJ2-7; no reliable D call. The germline gives CDR1 SGHAT, CDR2 FQNNGV. The CDR3 is 14 residues long. The V gene lost 0 bases and the J gene lost 3 bases, with 9 bases spanning the gap. The CDR3 protein is CASSLDRFHYEQYF. DNA of the CDR3: TGTGCCAGCAGCTTAGACAGGTTCCACTACGAGCAGTACTTC.

J is TRBJ1-2 and V is TRBV7-2; no definite D call. The V end was cut by 4 bases, the J end by 6 bases, with 9 bases between. This CDR3 spans 12 amino acids. Germline-derived CDR1 and CDR2 are SGHTA and FQGNSA. The CDR3 DNA follows: TGTGCCAGCAGCTCCTATCCGGATGGCTACACCTTC. Encoded protein: CASSSYPDGYTF.

The chain is built from TRBV10-3 and TRBJ2-2; 7 bases are a match to TRBD1. Germline CDR1 is ENHRY and CDR2 is SYGVKD. Trimming removed 6 bases from V and 5 bases from J; junction bases left unmatched: 6. The CDR3 sequence is 14 residues long. DNA of the CDR3: TGTGCCATCAGGTCGGGACAGACTACCGGGGAGCTGTTTTTT. Protein product: CAIRSGQTTGELFF.

The V gene is TRBV4-1, the J gene TRBJ1-4, with TRBD1 matching 7 bases. Germline CDR1 reads MGHRA; CDR2 reads YSYEKL. CDR3 size: 19 residues. The J segment lost 0 bases and the V segment lost 0 bases, leaving 10 bases of the junction unmatched. The CDR3 sequence: CASSQDRGNRGSTNEKLFF. CDR3 DNA: TGCGCCAGCAGCCAAGATCGGGGGAACAGGGGCTCAACTAATGAAAAACTGTTTTTT.

The sample holds one count of this clone. The chain is built from TRBV5-1 and TRBJ2-1; D is possibly TRBD1 (8 bases). This CDR3 contains 16 residues. Germline values: CDR1 SGHRS, CDR2 YFSETQ. V shed 3 bases and J shed 7 bases, with 20 bases lying between them. DNA for the CDR3: TGCGCCAGCAGCTGGGAGGGGACAGGTTTGCAAAATGAGCAGTTCTTC. Protein product: CASSWEGTGLQNEQFF.

A few counts support this clone. The V and J genes are TRBV30 and TRBJ1-6, with TRBD1 identical over 7 bases. This CDR3 has 17 amino acids. Germline V gene lookup returns CDR1 GTSNPN and CDR2 SVGIG (reference sequence). V lost 3 bases to trimming and J lost 5 bases; unmatched junction nucleotides: 13. The CDR3 DNA follows: TGTGCCTGGAGCGCTAAATTGACAGGGAGGAATAATTCACCCCTCCACTTT. Residues: CAWSAKLTGRNNSPLHF. Together with reference TRBV30 and TRBJ1-6, the CDR3 gives the full variable domain: SQTIHQWPATLVQPVGSPLSLECTVEGTSNPNLYWYRQAAGRGLQLLFYSVGIGQISSEVPQNLSASRPQDRQFILSSKKLLLSDSGFYLCAWSAKLTGRNNSPLHFGNGTRLTVT.

The chain carries TRBV2 and TRBJ1-3; D remains unclear. The V end lost 10 bases, the J end lost 0 bases, and 10 bases lay between the germline ends. This CDR3 comprises 13 residues. CDR1 and CDR2 from the germline V gene are SNHLY and FYNNEI. The CDR3 region has the DNA TGTGCCACGCGGGTCCGCTCTGGAAACACCATATATTTT. It translates to CATRVRSGNTIYF.